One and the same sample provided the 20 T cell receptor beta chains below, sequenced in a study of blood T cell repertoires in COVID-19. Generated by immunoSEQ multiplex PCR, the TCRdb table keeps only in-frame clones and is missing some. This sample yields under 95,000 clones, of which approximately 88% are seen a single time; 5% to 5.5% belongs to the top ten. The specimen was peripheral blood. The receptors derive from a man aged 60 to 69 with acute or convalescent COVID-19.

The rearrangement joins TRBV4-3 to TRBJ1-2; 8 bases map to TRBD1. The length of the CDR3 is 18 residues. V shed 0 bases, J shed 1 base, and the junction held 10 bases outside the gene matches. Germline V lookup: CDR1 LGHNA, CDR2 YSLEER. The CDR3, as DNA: TGCGCCAGCAGCCAAGAACGCCAGGGGGCGAACCTTAACTATGGCTACACCTTC. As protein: CASSQERQGANLNYGYTF.

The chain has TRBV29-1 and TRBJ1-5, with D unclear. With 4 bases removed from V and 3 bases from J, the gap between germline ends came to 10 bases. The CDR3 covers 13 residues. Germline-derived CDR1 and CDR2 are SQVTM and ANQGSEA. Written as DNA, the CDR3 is TGCAGCGTTGTTTTGGGAGTCAATCAGCCCCAGCATTTT. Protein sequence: CSVVLGVNQPQHF. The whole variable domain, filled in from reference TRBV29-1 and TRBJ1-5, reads SAVISQKPSRDICQRGTSLTIQCQVDSQVTMMFWYRQQPGQSLTLIATANQGSEATYESGFVIDKFPISRPNLTFSTLTVSNMSPEDSSIYLCSVVLGVNQPQHFGDGTRLSIL.

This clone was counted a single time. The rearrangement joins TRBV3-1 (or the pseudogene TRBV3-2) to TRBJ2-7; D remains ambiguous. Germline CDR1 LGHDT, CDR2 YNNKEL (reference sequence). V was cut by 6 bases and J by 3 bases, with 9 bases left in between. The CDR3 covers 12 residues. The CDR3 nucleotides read TGTGCCAGCAGTCAGTCCCTCTACGAGCAGTACTTC. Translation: CASSQSLYEQYF.

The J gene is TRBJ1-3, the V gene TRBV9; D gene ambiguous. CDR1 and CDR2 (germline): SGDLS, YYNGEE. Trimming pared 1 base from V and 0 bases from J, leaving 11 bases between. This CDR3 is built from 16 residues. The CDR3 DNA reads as TGTGCCAGCAGCGTAAATATGGGCTCCTCTGGAAACACCATATATTTT. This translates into CASSVNMGSSGNTIYF. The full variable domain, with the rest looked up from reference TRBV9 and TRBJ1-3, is DSGVTQTPKHLITATGQRVTLRCSPRSGDLSVYWYQQSLDQGLQFLIQYYNGEERAKGNILERFSAQQFPDLHSELNLSSLELGDSALYFCASSVNMGSSGNTIYFGEGSWLTVV.

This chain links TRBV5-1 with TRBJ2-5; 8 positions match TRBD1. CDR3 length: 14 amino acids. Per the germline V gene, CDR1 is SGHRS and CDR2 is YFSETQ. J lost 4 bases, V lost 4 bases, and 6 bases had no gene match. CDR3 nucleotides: TGCGCCAGCAGCCCGGACAGGGCCGTAGAGACCCAGTACTTC. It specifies CASSPDRAVETQYF.

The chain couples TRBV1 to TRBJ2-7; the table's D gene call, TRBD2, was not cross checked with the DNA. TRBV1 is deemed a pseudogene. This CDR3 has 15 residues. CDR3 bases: TGCACCAGCAGCCCACCGGCTCCCCCGGGTCATGAGCAGTACTTC. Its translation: CTSSPPAPPGHEQYF.

The CDR3 sequence is CSVDNRQGASYEQYF. In DNA, the CDR3 is TGCAGCGTTGACAATCGACAGGGAGCTTCCTACGAGCAGTACTTC. This chain uses TRBV29-1 with TRBJ2-7; TRBD1 matches at 7 bases. This CDR3 contains 15 residues. The V gene end was trimmed by 3 bases and the J gene end by 1 base; junction bases not matched to a gene: 9. Germline V gene lookup returns CDR1 SQVTM and CDR2 ANQGSEA.

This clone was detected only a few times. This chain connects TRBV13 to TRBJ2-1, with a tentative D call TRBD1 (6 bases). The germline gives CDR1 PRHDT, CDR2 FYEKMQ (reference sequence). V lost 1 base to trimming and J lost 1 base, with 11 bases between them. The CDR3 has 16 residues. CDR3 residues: CASSLEVGGSYNEQFF. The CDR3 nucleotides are TGTGCCAGCAGCTTAGAGGTAGGGGGTTCCTACAATGAGCAGTTCTTC.

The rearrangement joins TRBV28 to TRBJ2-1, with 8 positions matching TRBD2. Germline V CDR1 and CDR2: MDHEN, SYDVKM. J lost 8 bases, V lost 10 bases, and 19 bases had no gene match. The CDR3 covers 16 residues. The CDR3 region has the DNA TGTGCCATTACCGTTTCCGGGGGGGGCTCCGGCGATGAGCAGTTCTTC. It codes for CAITVSGGGSGDEQFF. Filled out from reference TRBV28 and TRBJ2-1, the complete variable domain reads DVKVTQSSRYLVKRTGEKVFLECVQDMDHENMFWYRQDPGLGLRLIYFSYDVKMKEKGDIPEGYSVSREKKERFSLILESASTNQTSMYLCAITVSGGGSGDEQFFGPGTRLTVL.

CDR3 DNA sequence: TGTGCCAGCAGCGCTAGCGGGGGGGAGACCCAGTACTTC. Its translation is CASSASGGETQYF. The chain has TRBV5-6 and TRBJ2-5, with 11 bases identical to TRBD2. The germline CDR1 and CDR2 sequences are SGHDT and YYEEEE. CDR3 length equals 13 residues. Losses at the gene ends were 4 bases for V and 5 bases for J; bases not matched to a gene: 1.

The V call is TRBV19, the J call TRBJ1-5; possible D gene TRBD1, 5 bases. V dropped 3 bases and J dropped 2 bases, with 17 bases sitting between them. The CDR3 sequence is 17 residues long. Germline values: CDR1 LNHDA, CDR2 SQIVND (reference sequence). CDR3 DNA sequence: TGTGCCAGTAGTATGTCCCCTCCAGGGCCTGGCAATCAGCCCCAGCATTTT. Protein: CASSMSPPGPGNQPQHF. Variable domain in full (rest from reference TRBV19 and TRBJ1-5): DGGITQSPKYLFRKEGQNVTLSCEQNLNHDAMYWYRQDPGQGLRLIYYSQIVNDFQKGDIAEGYSVSREKKESFPLTVTSAQKNPTAFYLCASSMSPPGPGNQPQHFGDGTRLSIL.

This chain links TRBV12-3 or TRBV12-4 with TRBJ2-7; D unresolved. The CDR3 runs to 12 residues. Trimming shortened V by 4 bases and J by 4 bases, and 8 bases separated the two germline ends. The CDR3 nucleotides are TGTGCCAGCAGTTACGACTTATACGAGCAGTACTTC. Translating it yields CASSYDLYEQYF.

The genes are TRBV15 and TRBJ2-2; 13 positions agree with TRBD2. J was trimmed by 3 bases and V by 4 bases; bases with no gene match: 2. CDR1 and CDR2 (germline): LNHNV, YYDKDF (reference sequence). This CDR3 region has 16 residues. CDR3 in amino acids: CATSMGLAGYTGELFF. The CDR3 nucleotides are TGTGCCACCAGCATGGGACTAGCGGGGTACACCGGGGAGCTGTTTTTT. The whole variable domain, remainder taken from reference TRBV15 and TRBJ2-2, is DAMVIQNPRYQVTQFGKPVTLSCSQTLNHNVMYWYQQKSSQAPKLLFHYYDKDFNNEADTPDNFQSRRPNTSFCFLDIRSPGLGDTAMYLCATSMGLAGYTGELFFGEGSRLTVL.

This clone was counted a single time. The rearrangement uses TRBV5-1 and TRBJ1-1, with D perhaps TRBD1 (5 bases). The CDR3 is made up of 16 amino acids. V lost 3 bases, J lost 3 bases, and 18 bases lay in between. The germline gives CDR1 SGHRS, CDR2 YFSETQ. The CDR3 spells CASSSRGGAGDTEAFF. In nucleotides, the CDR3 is TGCGCCAGCAGCTCTCGAGGAGGGGCAGGCGACACTGAAGCTTTCTTT.

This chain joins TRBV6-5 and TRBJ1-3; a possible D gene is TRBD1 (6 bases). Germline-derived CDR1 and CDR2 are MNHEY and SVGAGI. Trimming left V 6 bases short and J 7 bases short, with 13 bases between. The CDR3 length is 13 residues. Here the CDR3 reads CASSPGTRNTIYF. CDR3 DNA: TGTGCCAGCAGCCCCGGGACAAGGAACACCATATATTTT.

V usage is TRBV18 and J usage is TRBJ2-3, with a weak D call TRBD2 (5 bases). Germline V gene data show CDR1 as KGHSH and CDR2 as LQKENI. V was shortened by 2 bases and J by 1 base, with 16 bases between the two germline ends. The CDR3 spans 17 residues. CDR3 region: CASSPTRGSRGTDTQYF. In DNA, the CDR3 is TGTGCCAGCTCACCAACCCGGGGTAGCCGAGGCACAGATACGCAGTATTTT.

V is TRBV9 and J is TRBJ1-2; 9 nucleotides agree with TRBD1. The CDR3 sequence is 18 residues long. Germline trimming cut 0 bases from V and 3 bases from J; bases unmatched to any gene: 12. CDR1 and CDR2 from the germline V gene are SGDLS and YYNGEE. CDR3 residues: CASSVGEGQGDHYYGYTF. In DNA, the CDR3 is TGTGCCAGCAGCGTAGGGGAGGGACAGGGCGATCACTACTATGGCTACACCTTC.

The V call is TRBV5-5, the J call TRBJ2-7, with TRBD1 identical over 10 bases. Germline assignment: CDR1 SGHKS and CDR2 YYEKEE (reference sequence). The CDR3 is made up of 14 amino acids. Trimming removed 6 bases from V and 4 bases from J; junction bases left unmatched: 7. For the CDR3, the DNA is TGTGCCAGCATTGGGACAGGGGTTGGTTACGAGCAGTACTTC. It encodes CASIGTGVGYEQYF.

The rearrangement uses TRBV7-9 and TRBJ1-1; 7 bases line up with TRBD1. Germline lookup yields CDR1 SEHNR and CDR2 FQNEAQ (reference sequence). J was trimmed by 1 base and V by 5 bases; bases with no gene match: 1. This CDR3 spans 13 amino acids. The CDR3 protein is CASSQGGNTEAFF. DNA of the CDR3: TGTGCCAGCAGCCAGGGGGGGAACACTGAAGCTTTCTTT.

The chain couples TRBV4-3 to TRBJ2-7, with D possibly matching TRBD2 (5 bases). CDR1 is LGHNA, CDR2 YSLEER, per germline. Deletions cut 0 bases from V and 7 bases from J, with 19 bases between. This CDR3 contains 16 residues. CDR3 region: CASSQDPSGPPREQYF. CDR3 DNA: TGCGCCAGCAGCCAAGATCCCAGCGGACCTCCTCGGGAGCAGTACTTC.